This TCR beta chain comes out of a study of blood T cell repertoires in COVID-19. Study-level information: T cells, B-cell-depleted T cells, or PBMCs provided the cDNA or gDNA that served as material.

CDR1 SGDLS and CDR2 YYNGEE come from the germline V gene. V was clipped by 4 bases and J by 0 bases, with 21 bases between them. The CDR3 runs to 18 residues. Assay used: immunoSEQ multiplex PCR; TCRdb lists only in-frame clones, some missing. This table holds approximately 79,000 clones, 70% to 85% found once. The origin of this receptor is a woman in her forties or fifties with acute or convalescent COVID-19. The specimen sequenced was peripheral blood. The V gene is TRBV9, the J gene TRBJ2-3, with D possibly TRBD2 on 6 matching bases. The CDR3 nucleotides are TGTGCCAGCAGCCCCAGTGGGGGAGGACCCTGGAGCACAGATACGCAGTATTTT. Its translation: CASSPSGGGPWSTDTQYF.